Presented here are 14 T cell receptor beta chains from one specimen sequenced in a study of T cell clonality in common variable immunodeficiency (dated by TCRdb to the mid-2010s). The research as a whole found: Reportedly, TCRbeta sequences from CVID had fewer deletions and N-nucleotide insertions, and highly modified clones with 13 or more V deletions were absent from CVID.

Their target antigens are unknown. Receptor libraries were prepared by the immunoSEQ multiplex PCR assay. This is the immuneACCESS table as TCRdb keeps it, with only in-frame sequences that have V and J called. A part of the clones is gone; compared with another copy, unresolved V genes explain less than half, and the rest is unexplained. There are around 20,000 clones in this sample, and none of them is a singleton. Jointly, the top ten make up 2% to 2.5% of the sample. Source material: peripheral blood mononuclear cells. All receptors come from a human donor with common variable immunodeficiency.

This clone was observed many times. The read is 3 residues too short to cover the CDR3 end, so that end is filled in from the germline J gene. The chain employs TRBV2 and TRBJ2-3, with 14 bases that match TRBD2. Germline V gene data show CDR1 as SNHLY and CDR2 as FYNNEI. J gave up 0 bases and V 6 bases, and 2 bases lay outside the gene matches. This CDR3 comprises 16 residues. CDR3 DNA, as far as it was read: TGTGCCAGCAGCGGGACTAGCGGGGGTAGCACAGATACG. Encoded protein: CASSGTSGGSTDT. The complete CDR3 protein is CASSGTSGGSTDTQYF.

In its sample, this clone was seen many times. From the germline J gene comes the end of the CDR3, since the read stops 3 residues before it. The rearrangement links TRBV28 to TRBJ2-4; 7 bases line up with TRBD1. After removal of 6 bases from V and 1 base from J, the junction contained 3 bases not matched to a gene. The germline CDR1 and CDR2 sequences are MDHEN and SYDVKM. The CDR3 is 14 amino acids. The part of the CDR3 DNA that was read is TGTGCCAGCAGGTTACAGGGGGCCAAAAACATT. Encoded protein: CASRLQGAKNI. The entire CDR3 protein is CASRLQGAKNIQYF.

This clone was detected ten times or more. Coverage ceases 3 residues before the CDR3 finishes, and the germline J gene fills in the end. The J gene is TRBJ2-7, the V gene TRBV30; 11 bases agree with TRBD1. The V segment lost 1 base and the J segment 4 bases; nucleotides outside the gene matches: 12. Germline V gene lookup returns CDR1 GTSNPN and CDR2 SVGIG (reference sequence). CDR3 length: 17 residues. CDR3 loop: CAWSANLGQGAWYEQYF. The CDR3 bases that were read are TGTGCCTGGAGTGCTAACCTAGGACAGGGGGCTTGGTACGAG.

This clone was seen many times. Incomplete CDR3 DNA: TGTGCCAGCAGTTCCACCGGGACTAGCATCTATGAG. Translation: CASSSTGTSIYE. From start to end, the CDR3 is CASSSTGTSIYEQFF. This rearrangement joins TRBV6-2 or TRBV6-3 to TRBJ2-1; 9 nucleotides line up with TRBD2. The read ends 3 residues shy of where the CDR3 ends; the end is completed using the germline J gene. Germline lookup yields CDR1 MNHEY and CDR2 SVGEGT. The trim removed 4 bases at V and 8 bases at J, leaving 9 bases unmatched. The CDR3 is 15 amino acids.

The sample holds many counts of this clone. The read falls 3 residues short of the CDR3 end, and the missing part is taken from the germline J gene. This chain connects TRBV20-1 to TRBJ2-3, with TRBD2 identical over 15 bases. The J segment lost 3 bases and the V segment lost 2 bases, leaving 12 bases of the junction unmatched. The CDR3 covers 19 residues. Germline V gene data show CDR1 as DFQATT and CDR2 as SNEGSKA (reference sequence). The sequenced part of the CDR3 DNA is TGCAGTGCTAGACCCCTCGGACTAGCGGGGGGGCTAAGGACAGATACG. It yields the protein CSARPLGLAGGLRTDT. The whole CDR3 protein reads CSARPLGLAGGLRTDTQYF.

This clone was detected ten times or more. The CDR3 is cut off 3 residues early in the read; its end comes from the germline J gene. J is TRBJ2-5 and V is TRBV7-2; a weak D match, TRBD1 (5 bases). The CDR3 extends over 12 amino acids. The germline CDR1 and CDR2 sequences are SGHTA and FQGNSA. V dropped 3 bases and J dropped 5 bases, with 7 bases sitting between them. The sequenced part of the CDR3 DNA is TGTGCCAGCAGCTTTGGGGCTGAGACC. Residues: CASSFGAET. The CDR3 reads in full as CASSFGAETQYF.

This clone was seen at least ten times. Sequencing ends 3 residues short of the CDR3 end; the germline J gene provides the rest. This chain links TRBV5-1 with TRBJ2-1; 9 nucleotides line up with TRBD1. The CDR3 loop spans 14 amino acids. Germline V gives CDR1 SGHRS, CDR2 YFSETQ. Losses at the gene ends were 4 bases for V and 3 bases for J; bases not matched to a gene: 2. CDR3 DNA (partial): TGCGCCAGCAGCGGGACAGGGAACTACAATGAG. Its translation is CASSGTGNYNE. The whole CDR3 is CASSGTGNYNEQFF.

As regards this clone: The read is 3 residues too short to cover the CDR3 end, so that end is filled in from the germline J gene. The J gene is TRBJ1-6, the V gene TRBV6-2 or TRBV6-3, with no clear D. The germline V gene encodes CDR1 MNHEY and CDR2 SVGEGT. Trimming took off 8 bases at V and 10 bases at J, with 15 bases between the two ends. The CDR3 is 13 residues long. CDR3 sequence reads: CASLRGARSPLHF. The part of the CDR3 DNA that was read is TGTGCCAGCTTGCGGGGTGCAAGGTCACCC.

Ten or more counts support this clone. The read stops 3 residues short of the end of the CDR3; the missing end is completed from the germline J gene. This chain joins TRBV4-1 and TRBJ2-1, with 7 bases matching TRBD2. The CDR3 spans 15 residues. The germline CDR1 and CDR2 sequences are MGHRA and YSYEKL. J lost 2 bases, V lost 2 bases, and 3 bases had no gene match. CDR3: CASSQQRGAYNEQFF. The CDR3 DNA, read in part, is TGCGCCAGCAGCCAACAGCGGGGAGCCTACAATGAG.

This clone was counted many times. Read data end 3 residues before the CDR3 end; the end is taken from the germline J gene. This chain uses TRBV7-2 with TRBJ1-1; no clear D. Trimming stripped 5 bases from V and 3 bases from J, with 13 bases between. The CDR3 loop spans 14 amino acids. Germline lookup yields CDR1 SGHTA and CDR2 FQGNSA. CDR3 DNA, as far as it was read: TGTGCCAGCAGCCTCCGGGTACGGGACACTGAA. Residues: CASSLRVRDTE. The CDR3, in full, reads CASSLRVRDTEAFF.

This clone was counted at least ten times. The read terminates 3 residues ahead of where the CDR3 ends, so the germline J gene completes it. V gene TRBV5-1 combines with J gene TRBJ1-1; possibly TRBD1 for D (5 bases). The CDR3 length is 14 residues. Germline V gives CDR1 SGHRS, CDR2 YFSETQ. Trimming shortened V by 7 bases and J by 0 bases, and 13 bases separated the two germline ends. Incomplete CDR3 DNA: TGCGCCAGCGGTGTGCAGGGTTTGAACACTGAA. As protein: CASGVQGLNTE. The full CDR3 protein is CASGVQGLNTEAFF.

This clone was recorded at least ten times. The sequence runs out 3 residues before the end of the CDR3; the remainder is reconstructed from the germline J gene. The chain recombines TRBV5-1 with TRBJ1-1; D perhaps matches TRBD1 (6 bases). This CDR3 contains 15 residues. Germline CDR1 reads SGHRS; CDR2 reads YFSETQ. Deletions cut 4 bases from V and 1 base from J, with 14 bases between. Partial CDR3 DNA: TGCGCCAGCAGCAGGCGGGTGGGACAGAACACTGAA. This translates into CASSRRVGQNTE. The whole CDR3 sequence reads CASSRRVGQNTEAFF.

On this clone itself: From the germline J gene comes the end of the CDR3, since the read stops 3 residues before it. V is TRBV5-1 and J is TRBJ2-3; 7 positions agree with TRBD1. The trim removed 0 bases at V and 2 bases at J, leaving 3 bases unmatched. The CDR3 runs to 15 residues. CDR1 is SGHRS, CDR2 YFSETQ, per germline. This CDR3 is CASSLEDRNTDTQYF. Partial CDR3 DNA: TGCGCCAGCAGCTTGGAGGACAGGAACACAGATACG. Variable domain in full (rest from reference TRBV5-1 and TRBJ2-3): KAGVTQTPRYLIKTRGQQVTLSCSPISGHRSVSWYQQTPGQGLQFLFEYFSETQRNKGNFPGRFSGRQFSNSRSEMNVSTLELGDSALYLCASSLEDRNTDTQYFGPGTRLTVL.

This clone was observed many times. The sequenced fragment ends 3 residues before the CDR3 boundary, so the rest is inferred from the germline J gene. The chain is built from TRBV30 and TRBJ1-5; 11 bases align to TRBD1. CDR3 length: 18 amino acids. Looked up from germline, CDR1 is GTSNPN and CDR2 is SVGIG (reference sequence). Trimming took 2 bases from V and 3 from J; bases not matched to a gene: 12. The CDR3 loop reads CAWSPGTGGIWDNQPQHF. The CDR3 bases that were read are TGTGCCTGGAGTCCCGGGACAGGGGGGATTTGGGACAATCAGCCC.